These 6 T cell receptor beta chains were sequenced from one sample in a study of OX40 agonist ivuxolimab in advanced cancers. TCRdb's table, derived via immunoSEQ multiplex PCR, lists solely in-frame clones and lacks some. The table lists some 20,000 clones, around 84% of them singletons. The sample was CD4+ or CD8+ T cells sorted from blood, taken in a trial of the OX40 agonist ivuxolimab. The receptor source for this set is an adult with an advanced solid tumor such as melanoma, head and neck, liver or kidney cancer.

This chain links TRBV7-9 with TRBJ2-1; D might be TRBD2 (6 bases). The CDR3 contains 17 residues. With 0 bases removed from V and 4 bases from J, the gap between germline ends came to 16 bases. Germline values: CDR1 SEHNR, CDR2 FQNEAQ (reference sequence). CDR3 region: CASSLALARGVYNEQFF. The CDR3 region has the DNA TGTGCCAGCAGCTTAGCCCTGGCGCGGGGAGTGTACAATGAGCAGTTCTTC.

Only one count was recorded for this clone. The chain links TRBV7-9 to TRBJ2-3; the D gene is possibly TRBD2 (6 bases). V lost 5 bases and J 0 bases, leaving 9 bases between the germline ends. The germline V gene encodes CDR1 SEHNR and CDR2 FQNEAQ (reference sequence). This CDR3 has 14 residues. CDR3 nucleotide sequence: TGTGCCAGCAGCCGGGGACTTAGCACAGATACGCAGTATTTT. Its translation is CASSRGLSTDTQYF. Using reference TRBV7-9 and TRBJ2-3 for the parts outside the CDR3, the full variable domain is DTGVSQNPRHKITKRGQNVTFRCDPISEHNRLYWYRQTLGQGPEFLTYFQNEAQLEKSRLLSDRFSAERPKGSFSTLEIQRTEQGDSAMYLCASSRGLSTDTQYFGPGTRLTVL.

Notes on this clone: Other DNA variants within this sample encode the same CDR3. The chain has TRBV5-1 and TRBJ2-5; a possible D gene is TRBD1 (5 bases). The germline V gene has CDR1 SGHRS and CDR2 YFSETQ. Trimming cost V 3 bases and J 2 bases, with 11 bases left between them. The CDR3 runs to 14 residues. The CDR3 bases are TGCGCCAGCAGCTCTAGGCAGGGTCAAGAGACCCAGTACTTC. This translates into CASSSRQGQETQYF.

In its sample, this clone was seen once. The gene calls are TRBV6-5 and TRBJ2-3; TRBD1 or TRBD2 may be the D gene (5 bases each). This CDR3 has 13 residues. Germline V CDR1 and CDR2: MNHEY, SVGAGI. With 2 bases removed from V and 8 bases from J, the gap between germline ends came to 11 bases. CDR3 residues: CASSYERDLTQYF. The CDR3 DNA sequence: TGTGCCAGCAGTTACGAAAGGGACCTTACGCAGTATTTT.

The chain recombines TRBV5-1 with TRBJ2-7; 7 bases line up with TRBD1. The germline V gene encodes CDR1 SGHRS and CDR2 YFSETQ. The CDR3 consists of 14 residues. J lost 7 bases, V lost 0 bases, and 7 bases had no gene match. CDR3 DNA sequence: TGCGCCAGCAGCTTGGGGGACAGCGGAAGGGAGCAGTACTTC. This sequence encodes CASSLGDSGREQYF.

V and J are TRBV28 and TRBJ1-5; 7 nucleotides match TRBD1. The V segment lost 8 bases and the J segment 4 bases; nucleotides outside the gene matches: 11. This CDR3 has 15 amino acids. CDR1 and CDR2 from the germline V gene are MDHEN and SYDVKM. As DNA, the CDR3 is TGTGCCAGCCAGCCCGCGGGGACAGTGAATCAGCCCCAGCATTTT. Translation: CASQPAGTVNQPQHF.